This T cell receptor beta chain appears in the sequencing data of a study of cytomegalovirus exposure and HLA in healthy donors. Study-wide results and limits: A later analysis reportedly identified an Asian-associated ancestry cluster as carrying fewer N-insertions than the approximately 640-donor mean.

The CDR3 extends over 12 amino acids. The germline V and J ends were trimmed by 5 bases and 6 bases, with 11 bases remaining between them. Germline V lookup: CDR1 LNHNV, CDR2 YYDKDF (reference sequence). As for this clone: Its antigen is as yet unknown.

The PCR was carried out with 60 Vbeta primers and 13 Jbeta primers. The assay was immunoSEQ multiplex PCR, and TCRdb's table has in-frame clones only and misses some. The profile shows under 150,000 clones, 75% to 85% of them singletons. The sequence was obtained from a middle-aged woman in good health and CMV-seropositive. Material: PBMCs. The J gene is TRBJ2-7, the V gene TRBV15, with TRBD2 as a possible D gene (6 bases). Here the CDR3 DNA reads TGTGCCACCAGCCCGGGAGTGAGCGAGCAGTACTTC. Translation: CATSPGVSEQYF.